A single sample gave rise to the 8 T cell receptor beta chains below, sequenced in a study of graft-versus-host responses after intestinal transplantation. The antigens for these receptors are not known. Assay: immunoSEQ multiplex PCR; the TCRdb copy retains only in-frame clones and omits some. This sample carries some 79,000 clones, roughly nine tenths of them seen once, and the ten largest clones take roughly 0.31%. Sequencing was performed on unstimulated CD4+ T cells sorted from spleen or lymph node cells, taken before intestinal transplant. The receptors come from a human donor who received an intestinal transplant.

The chain uses TRBV5-1 and TRBJ1-1; D call uncertain. Trimming pared 4 bases from V and 1 base from J, leaving 8 bases between. This CDR3 is built from 13 residues. Per germline, CDR1 SGHRS and CDR2 YFSETQ. The CDR3 DNA follows: TGCGCCAGCAGCCCCGCGGGGAACACTGAAGCTTTCTTT. It is translated as CASSPAGNTEAFF.

This chain joins TRBV7-2 and TRBJ1-4; TRBD1 matches 9 bases. With 1 base clipped from V and 7 bases from J, the junction kept 7 bases outside the gene matches. Germline V gene lookup returns CDR1 SGHTA and CDR2 FQGNSA. This CDR3 is 16 amino acids long. DNA of the CDR3: TGTGCCAGCAGCTTAGGTGACAGGGGGATCGGTGAAAAACTGTTTTTT. Residues: CASSLGDRGIGEKLFF.

The chain carries TRBV5-5 and TRBJ2-2; D might be TRBD1 (5 bases). This CDR3 is 17 amino acids long. V lost 0 bases to trimming and J lost 1 base, with 13 bases between them. From germline, CDR1 is SGHKS and CDR2 YYEKEE (reference sequence). In nucleotides, the CDR3 is TGTGCCAGCAGCTTGGAACTTGCTAGGGGGAACACCGGGGAGCTGTTTTTT. It translates to CASSLELARGNTGELFF.

V is TRBV5-1 and J is TRBJ1-1; 8 bases are a match to TRBD1. Germline-derived CDR1 and CDR2 are SGHRS and YFSETQ. The CDR3 sequence is 15 residues long. V was pared by 4 bases and J by 3 bases, with 8 bases of the junction left unmatched. The CDR3 DNA reads TGCGCCAGCAGCGTGGACAGGGCTTTTTACACTGAAGCTTTCTTT. Translating gives CASSVDRAFYTEAFF. The entire variable domain, with the rest obtained from reference TRBV5-1 and TRBJ1-1, is as follows: KAGVTQTPRYLIKTRGQQVTLSCSPISGHRSVSWYQQTPGQGLQFLFEYFSETQRNKGNFPGRFSGRQFSNSRSEMNVSTLELGDSALYLCASSVDRAFYTEAFFGQGTRLTVV.

This clone came up a few times. The chain carries TRBV7-9 and TRBJ2-2, with unresolved D. V lost 2 bases and J 0 bases, leaving 4 bases between the germline ends. There are 14 residues in the CDR3. The germline V gene encodes CDR1 SEHNR and CDR2 FQNEAQ (reference sequence). This CDR3 is CASSLSSNTGELFF. The DNA of the CDR3 is TGTGCCAGCAGCTTATCCTCGAACACCGGGGAGCTGTTTTTT.

This clone showed up just once. The chain carries TRBV19 and TRBJ1-2; TRBD1 matches at 8 bases. V was clipped by 5 bases and J by 2 bases; unmatched bases: 7. The CDR3 has 15 residues. Germline CDR1 and CDR2: LNHDA and SQIVND (reference sequence). The CDR3 sequence: CASSARQGLNYGYTF. The DNA of the CDR3 is TGTGCCAGTAGTGCCAGACAGGGGCTGAACTATGGCTACACCTTC.

The V gene is TRBV9, the J gene TRBJ2-5, with D possibly TRBD1 on 6 matching bases. Germline-derived CDR1 and CDR2 are SGDLS and YYNGEE. The CDR3 runs to 16 residues. Trimming took 0 bases from V and 4 from J, leaving 16 bases between them. CDR3 nucleotides: TGTGCCAGCAGCGTAGAGGGAAGGGGGTCTGGAGAGACCCAGTACTTC. Its translation is CASSVEGRGSGETQYF. Drawing the rest from reference TRBV9 and TRBJ2-5, the complete variable domain is DSGVTQTPKHLITATGQRVTLRCSPRSGDLSVYWYQQSLDQGLQFLIQYYNGEERAKGNILERFSAQQFPDLHSELNLSSLELGDSALYFCASSVEGRGSGETQYFGPGTRLLVL.

The CDR3 bases are TGTGCCACCAGCAGAGGGGAAGGGGGGAACACTGAAGCTTTCTTT. Protein: CATSRGEGGNTEAFF. V usage is TRBV15 and J usage is TRBJ1-1; TRBD1 might be the D (6 bases). Germline V gives CDR1 LNHNV, CDR2 YYDKDF (reference sequence). With 1 base removed from V and 1 base from J, the gap between germline ends came to 10 bases. The CDR3 sequence is 15 residues long. Combining the CDR3 with reference TRBV15 and TRBJ1-1 gives the whole variable domain DAMVIQNPRYQVTQFGKPVTLSCSQTLNHNVMYWYQQKSSQAPKLLFHYYDKDFNNEADTPDNFQSRRPNTSFCFLDIRSPGLGDTAMYLCATSRGEGGNTEAFFGQGTRLTVV.